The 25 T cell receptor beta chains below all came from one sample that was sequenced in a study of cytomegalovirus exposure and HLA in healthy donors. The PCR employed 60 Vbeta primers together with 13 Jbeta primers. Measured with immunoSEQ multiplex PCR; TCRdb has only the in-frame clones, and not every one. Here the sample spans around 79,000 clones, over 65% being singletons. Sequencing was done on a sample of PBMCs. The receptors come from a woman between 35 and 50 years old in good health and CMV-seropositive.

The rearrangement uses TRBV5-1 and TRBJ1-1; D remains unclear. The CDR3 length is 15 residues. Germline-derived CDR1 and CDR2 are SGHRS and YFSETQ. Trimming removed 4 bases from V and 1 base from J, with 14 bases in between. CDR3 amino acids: CASSPADNPNTEAFF. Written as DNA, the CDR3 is TGCGCCAGCAGCCCGGCCGACAACCCGAACACTGAAGCTTTCTTT.

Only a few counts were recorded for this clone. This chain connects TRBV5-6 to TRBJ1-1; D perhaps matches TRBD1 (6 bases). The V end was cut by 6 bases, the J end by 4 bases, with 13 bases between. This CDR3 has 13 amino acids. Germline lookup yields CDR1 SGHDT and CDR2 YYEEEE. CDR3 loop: CASTSQGITEAFF. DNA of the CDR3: TGTGCCAGCACCTCCCAGGGGATCACTGAAGCTTTCTTT.

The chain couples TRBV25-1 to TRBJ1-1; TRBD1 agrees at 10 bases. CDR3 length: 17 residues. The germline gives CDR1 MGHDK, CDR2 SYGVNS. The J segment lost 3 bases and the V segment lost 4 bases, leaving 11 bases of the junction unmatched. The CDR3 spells CASSGGWGDRGDTEAFF. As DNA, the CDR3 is TGTGCCAGCAGTGGGGGGTGGGGGGACAGGGGCGACACTGAAGCTTTCTTT.

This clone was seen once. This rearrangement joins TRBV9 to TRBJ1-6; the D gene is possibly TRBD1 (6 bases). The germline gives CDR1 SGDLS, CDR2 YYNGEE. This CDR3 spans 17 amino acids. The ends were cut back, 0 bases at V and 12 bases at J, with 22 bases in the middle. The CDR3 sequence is CASSVVKIRQVREPLHF. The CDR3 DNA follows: TGTGCCAGCAGCGTAGTGAAAATACGACAGGTCAGGGAACCCCTCCACTTT.

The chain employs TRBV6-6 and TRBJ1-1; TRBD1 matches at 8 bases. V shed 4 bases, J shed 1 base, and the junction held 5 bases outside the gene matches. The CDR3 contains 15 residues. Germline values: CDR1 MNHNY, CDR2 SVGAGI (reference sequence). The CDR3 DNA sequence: TGTGCCAGCAGTTTTGTAGGGACAGGGAACACTGAAGCTTTCTTT. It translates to CASSFVGTGNTEAFF.

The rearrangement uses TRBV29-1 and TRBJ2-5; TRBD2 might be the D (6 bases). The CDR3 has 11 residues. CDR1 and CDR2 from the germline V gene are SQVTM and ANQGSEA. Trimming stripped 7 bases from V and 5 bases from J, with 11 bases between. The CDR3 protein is CSGGRGETQYF. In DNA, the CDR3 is TGCAGCGGTGGACGGGGGGAGACCCAGTACTTC.

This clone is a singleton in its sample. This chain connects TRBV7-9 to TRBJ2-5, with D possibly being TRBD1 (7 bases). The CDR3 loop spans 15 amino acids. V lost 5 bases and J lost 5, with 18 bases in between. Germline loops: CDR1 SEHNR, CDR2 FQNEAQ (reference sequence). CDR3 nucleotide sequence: TGTGCCAGCAGCCTACACAGGGGCAGCGGGGAGACCCAGTACTTC. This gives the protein CASSLHRGSGETQYF. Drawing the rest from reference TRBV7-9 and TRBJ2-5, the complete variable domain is DTGVSQNPRHKITKRGQNVTFRCDPISEHNRLYWYRQTLGQGPEFLTYFQNEAQLEKSRLLSDRFSAERPKGSFSTLEIQRTEQGDSAMYLCASSLHRGSGETQYFGPGTRLLVL.

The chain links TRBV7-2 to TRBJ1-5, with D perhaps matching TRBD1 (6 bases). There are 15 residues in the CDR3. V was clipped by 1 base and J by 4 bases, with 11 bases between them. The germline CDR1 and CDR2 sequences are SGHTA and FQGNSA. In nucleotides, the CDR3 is TGTGCCAGCAGCTTAGAGGGGACACAAAATCAGCCCCAGCATTTT. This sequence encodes CASSLEGTQNQPQHF.

CDR3 sequence: CASRNDRVSNQPQHF. The CDR3 DNA reads TGTGCCAGCCGAAACGACAGGGTCAGCAATCAGCCCCAGCATTTT. The J gene is TRBJ1-5, the V gene TRBV21-1; the table's TRBD1 call for D was not verified on the DNA. TRBV21-1 counts as a pseudogene. The CDR3 is 15 residues long.

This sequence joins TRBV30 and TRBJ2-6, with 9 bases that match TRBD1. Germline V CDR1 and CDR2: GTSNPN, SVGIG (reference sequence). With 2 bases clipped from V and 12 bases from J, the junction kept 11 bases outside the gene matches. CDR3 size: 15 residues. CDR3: CAWSTLGQGTGVLTF. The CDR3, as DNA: TGTGCCTGGAGTACCTTAGGACAGGGGACCGGCGTCCTGACTTTC.

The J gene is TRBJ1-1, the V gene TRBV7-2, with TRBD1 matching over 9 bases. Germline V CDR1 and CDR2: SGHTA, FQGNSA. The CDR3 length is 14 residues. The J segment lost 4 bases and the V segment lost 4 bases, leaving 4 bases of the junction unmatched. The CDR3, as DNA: TGTGCCAGCAGCTCACAGGGGGCAGGCACTGAAGCTTTCTTT. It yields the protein CASSSQGAGTEAFF.

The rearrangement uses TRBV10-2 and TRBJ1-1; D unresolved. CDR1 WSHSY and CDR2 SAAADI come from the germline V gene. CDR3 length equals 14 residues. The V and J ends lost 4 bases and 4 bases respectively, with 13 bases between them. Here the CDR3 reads CASSVRVASTEAFF. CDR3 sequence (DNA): TGCGCCAGCAGTGTTCGGGTGGCGAGCACTGAAGCTTTCTTT.

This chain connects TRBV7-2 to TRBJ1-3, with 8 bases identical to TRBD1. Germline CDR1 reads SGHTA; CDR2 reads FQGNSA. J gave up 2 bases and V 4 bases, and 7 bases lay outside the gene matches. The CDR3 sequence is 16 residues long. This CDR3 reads CASSSNQGATGNTIYF. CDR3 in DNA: TGTGCCAGCAGCTCCAACCAGGGGGCTACTGGAAACACCATATATTTT.

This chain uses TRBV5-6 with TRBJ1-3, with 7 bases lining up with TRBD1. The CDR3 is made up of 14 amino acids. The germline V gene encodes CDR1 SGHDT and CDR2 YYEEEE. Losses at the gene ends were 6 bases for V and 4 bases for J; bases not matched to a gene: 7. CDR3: CASTQRGQGNTIYF. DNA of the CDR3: TGTGCCAGCACGCAAAGGGGGCAAGGAAACACCATATATTTT.

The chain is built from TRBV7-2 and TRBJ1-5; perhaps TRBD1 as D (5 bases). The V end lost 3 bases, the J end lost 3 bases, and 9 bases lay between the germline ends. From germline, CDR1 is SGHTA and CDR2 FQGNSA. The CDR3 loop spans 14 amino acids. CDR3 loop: CASSFPGINQPQHF. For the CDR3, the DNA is TGTGCCAGCAGCTTCCCAGGGATCAATCAGCCCCAGCATTTT.

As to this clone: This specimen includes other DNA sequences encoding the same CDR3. The DNA of the CDR3 is TGTGCCAGCAGTTACGGCGGGACGGGGACTAGCTATGGCTACACCTTC. This encodes CASSYGGTGTSYGYTF. V usage is TRBV6-5 and J usage is TRBJ1-2; tentative D call: TRBD1 (5 bases). The ends were cut back, 2 bases at V and 4 bases at J, with 17 bases in the middle. The CDR3 spans 16 residues. Germline CDR1 reads MNHEY; CDR2 reads SVGAGI.

CDR3 residues: CSVTSGRGRYF. The CDR3 nucleotides are TGCAGCGTTACTAGCGGGAGGGGACGGTACTTC. The rearrangement links TRBV29-1 to TRBJ2-7; TRBD2 matches at 13 bases. CDR3 size: 11 residues. V shed 5 bases, J shed 12 bases, and the junction held 4 bases outside the gene matches. Germline CDR1 is SQVTM and CDR2 is ANQGSEA.

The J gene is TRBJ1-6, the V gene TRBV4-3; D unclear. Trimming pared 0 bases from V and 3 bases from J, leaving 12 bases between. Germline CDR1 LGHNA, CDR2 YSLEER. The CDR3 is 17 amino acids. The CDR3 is CASSQDSPGHYNSPLHF. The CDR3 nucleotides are TGCGCCAGCAGCCAAGATTCTCCGGGTCACTATAATTCACCCCTCCACTTT.

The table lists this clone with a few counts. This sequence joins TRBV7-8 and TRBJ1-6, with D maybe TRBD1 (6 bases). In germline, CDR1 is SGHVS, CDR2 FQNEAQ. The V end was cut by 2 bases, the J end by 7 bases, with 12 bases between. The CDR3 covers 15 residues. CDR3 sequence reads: CASSLLGHPNSPLHF. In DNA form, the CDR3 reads TGTGCCAGCAGCTTATTGGGACATCCAAATTCACCCCTCCACTTT. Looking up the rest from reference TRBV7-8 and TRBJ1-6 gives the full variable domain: GAGVSQSPRYKVAKRGQDVALRCDPISGHVSLFWYQQALGQGPEFLTYFQNEAQLDKSGLPSDRFFAERPEGSVSTLKIQRTQQEDSAVYLCASSLLGHPNSPLHFGNGTRLTVT.

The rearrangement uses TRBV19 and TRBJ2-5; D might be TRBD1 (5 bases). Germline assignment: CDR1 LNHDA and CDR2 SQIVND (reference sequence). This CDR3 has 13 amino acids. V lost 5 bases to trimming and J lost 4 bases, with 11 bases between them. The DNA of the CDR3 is TGTGCCAGTAGTCGACAGACCGCAGAGACCCAGTACTTC. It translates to CASSRQTAETQYF.

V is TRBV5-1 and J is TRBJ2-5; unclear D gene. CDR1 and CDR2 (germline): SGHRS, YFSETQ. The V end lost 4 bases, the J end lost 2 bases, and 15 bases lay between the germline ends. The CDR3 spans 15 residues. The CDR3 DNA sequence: TGCGCCAGCAGCCCCGTCCCCCAGATTCAAGAGACCCAGTACTTC. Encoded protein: CASSPVPQIQETQYF.

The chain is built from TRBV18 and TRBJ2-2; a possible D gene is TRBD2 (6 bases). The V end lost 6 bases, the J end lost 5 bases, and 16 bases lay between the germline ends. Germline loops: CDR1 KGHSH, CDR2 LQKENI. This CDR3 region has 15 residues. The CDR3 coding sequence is TGTGCCAGCTCCCGGACGAGGGCGGGGACCGGGGAGCTGTTTTTT. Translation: CASSRTRAGTGELFF.

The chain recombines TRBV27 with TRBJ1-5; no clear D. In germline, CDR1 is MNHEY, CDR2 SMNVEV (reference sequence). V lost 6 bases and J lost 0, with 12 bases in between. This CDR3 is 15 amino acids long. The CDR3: CASSGSEYSNQPQHF. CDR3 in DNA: TGTGCCAGCAGCGGTTCTGAATATAGCAATCAGCCCCAGCATTTT.

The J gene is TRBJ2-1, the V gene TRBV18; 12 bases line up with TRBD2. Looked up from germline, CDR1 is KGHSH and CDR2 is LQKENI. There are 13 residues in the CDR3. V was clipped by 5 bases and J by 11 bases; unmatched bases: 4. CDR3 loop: CASSAGLAGKQFF. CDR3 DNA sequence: TGTGCCAGCTCAGCGGGACTAGCGGGCAAGCAGTTCTTC.

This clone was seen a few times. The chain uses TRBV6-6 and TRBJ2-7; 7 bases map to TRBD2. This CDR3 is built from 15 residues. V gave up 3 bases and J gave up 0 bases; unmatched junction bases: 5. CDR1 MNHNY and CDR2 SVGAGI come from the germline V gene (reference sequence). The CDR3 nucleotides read TGTGCCAGCAGTTATCCGTCTAGCGGCTCCTACGAGCAGTACTTC. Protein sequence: CASSYPSSGSYEQYF.